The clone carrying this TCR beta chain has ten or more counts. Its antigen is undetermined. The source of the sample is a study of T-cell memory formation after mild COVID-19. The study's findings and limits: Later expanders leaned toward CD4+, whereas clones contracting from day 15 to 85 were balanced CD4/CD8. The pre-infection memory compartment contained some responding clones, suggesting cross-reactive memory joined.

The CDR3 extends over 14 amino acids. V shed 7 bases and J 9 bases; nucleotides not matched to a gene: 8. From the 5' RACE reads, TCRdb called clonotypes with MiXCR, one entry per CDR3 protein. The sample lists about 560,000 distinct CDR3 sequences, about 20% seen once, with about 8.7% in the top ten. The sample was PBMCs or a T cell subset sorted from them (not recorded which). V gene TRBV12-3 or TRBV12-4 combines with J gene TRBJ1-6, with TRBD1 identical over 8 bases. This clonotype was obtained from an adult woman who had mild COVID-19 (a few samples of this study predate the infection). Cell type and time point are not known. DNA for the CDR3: TGTGCCAGCACCCCTGATCAGGGGGCTTCACCCCTCCACTTT. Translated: CASTPDQGASPLHF.